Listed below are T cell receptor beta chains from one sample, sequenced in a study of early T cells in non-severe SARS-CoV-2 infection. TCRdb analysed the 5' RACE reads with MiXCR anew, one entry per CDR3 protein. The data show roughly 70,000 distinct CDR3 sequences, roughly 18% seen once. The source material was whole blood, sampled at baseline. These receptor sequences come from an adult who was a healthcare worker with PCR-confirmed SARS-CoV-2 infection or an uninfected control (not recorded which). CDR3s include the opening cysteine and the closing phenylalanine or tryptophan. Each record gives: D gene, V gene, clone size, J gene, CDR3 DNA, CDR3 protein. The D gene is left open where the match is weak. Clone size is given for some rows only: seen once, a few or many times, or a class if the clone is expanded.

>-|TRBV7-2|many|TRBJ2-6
TGTGCCAGCAGCCTGGCTGGACAGAGCTCTGGGGCCAACGTCCTGACTTTC
CASSLAGQSSGANVLTF
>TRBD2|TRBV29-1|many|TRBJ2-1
TGCAGCGTTGCGCTAGCGGGTGAGCAGTTCTTC
CSVALAGEQFF
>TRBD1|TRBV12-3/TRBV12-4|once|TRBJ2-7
TGTGCCAGCAGCTCACAGGGGGCGCTCTACGAGCAGTACTTC
CASSSQGALYEQYF
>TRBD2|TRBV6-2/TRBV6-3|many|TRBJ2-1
TGTGCCAGCAGCCGGACTAGCGGGAGTTCTGTCGACAATGAGCAGTTCTTC
CASSRTSGSSVDNEQFF
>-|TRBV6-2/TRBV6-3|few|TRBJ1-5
TGTGCCAGCAGCTACGACCGCAAGGGCCAGGATTTT
CASSYDRKGQDF
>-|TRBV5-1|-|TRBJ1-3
TGCGCCAGCAGTCCGTCTTCTTTCTCTGGAAACACCATATATTTT
CASSPSSFSGNTIYF
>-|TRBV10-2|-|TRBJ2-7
TGCGCCGGAAGTGCAGCGGGACACAGCTCCTACGAGCAGTACTTC
CAGSAAGHSSYEQYF
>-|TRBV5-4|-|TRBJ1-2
TGTGCCAGCAGCTTGCGGAGGGGTAGCTATGGCTACACCTTC
CASSLRRGSYGYTF
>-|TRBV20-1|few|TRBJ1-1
TGCAGTGCTAGAGAAGTTTGGGGGGACACTGAAGCTTTCTTT
CSAREVWGDTEAFF
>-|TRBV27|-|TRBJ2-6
TGTGCCAGCAGTTTATACCCTGGGGCCAACGTCCTGACTTTC
CASSLYPGANVLTF
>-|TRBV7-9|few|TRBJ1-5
TGTGCCAGCAGCTTGGGGCCCAATCAGCCCCAGCATTTT
CASSLGPNQPQHF
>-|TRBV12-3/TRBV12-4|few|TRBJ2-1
TGTGCCAGCAGTTGGGGGGTAGTCCCCTCCTACAATGAGCAGTTCTTC
CASSWGVVPSYNEQFF
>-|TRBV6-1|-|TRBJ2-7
TGTGCCAGCATTTTGAGTTACGAGCAGTACTTC
CASILSYEQYF
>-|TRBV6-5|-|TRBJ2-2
TGTGCCAGCAGTTACAGAGACGGGGAGCTGTTTTTT
CASSYRDGELFF
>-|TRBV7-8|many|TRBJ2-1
TGTGCCAGCAGCCCCGGCCGGGATGAGCAGTTCTTC
CASSPGRDEQFF
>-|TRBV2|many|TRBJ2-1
TGTGCCAGCAGCCGACGGTACAATGAGCAGTTCTTC
CASSRRYNEQFF
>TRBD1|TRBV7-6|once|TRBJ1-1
TGTGCCAGCAGCTACCTCACAGGGGGAGGGACTGAAGCTTTCTTT
CASSYLTGGGTEAFF
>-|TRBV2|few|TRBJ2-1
TGTGCCAGCAGTGTGAGGGCGGGGACCCTCTTC
CASSVRAGTLF
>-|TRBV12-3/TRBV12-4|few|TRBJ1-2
TGTGCCAGCAGTTTCAACGCGGGATATGGCTACACCTTC
CASSFNAGYGYTF
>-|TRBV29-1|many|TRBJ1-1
TGCAGCGTTGAAGAACGGGGGGAGGTAATGTCAGCTTTCTTT
CSVEERGEVMSAFF
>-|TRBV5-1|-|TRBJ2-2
TGCGCCAGCAGCACAGGGCCCATTGACACCGGGGAGCTGTTTTTT
CASSTGPIDTGELFF
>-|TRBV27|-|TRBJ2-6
TGTGCCAGCAGTCCCCGGGACTCTGGGGCCAACGTCCTGACTTTC
CASSPRDSGANVLTF
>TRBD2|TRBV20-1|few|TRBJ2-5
TGCAGTGCCAGTGTCGGGAGGACACTGAAGGAAGAGACCCAGTACTTC
CSASVGRTLKEETQYF
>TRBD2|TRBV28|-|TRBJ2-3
TGTGCCAGCAGCACTCTAGCGGGGGCCCCAGATACGCAGTATTTT
CASSTLAGAPDTQYF
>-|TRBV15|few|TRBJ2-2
TGTGCCACCAGCAGAGATGTAGGGACCGGGGAGCTGTTTTTT
CATSRDVGTGELFF
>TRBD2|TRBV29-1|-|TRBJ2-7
TGCAGCGTTGGCAGCGGGAGCTCCTACGAGCAGTACTTC
CSVGSGSSYEQYF
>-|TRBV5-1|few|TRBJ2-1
TGCGCCAGCAGTCAGGGCCGGGACAATGAGCAGTTCTTC
CASSQGRDNEQFF
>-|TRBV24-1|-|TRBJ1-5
TGTGCCACCAGTCGGGGGTTGCAGCCCCAGCATTTT
CATSRGLQPQHF
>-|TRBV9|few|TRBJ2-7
TGTGCCAGCAGCCCAGGGACTCAGACCCACGAGCAGTACTTC
CASSPGTQTHEQYF
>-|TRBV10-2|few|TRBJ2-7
TGCGCCAGCAGTGATTTAGGGGTACGAGGCGAGCAGTACTTC
CASSDLGVRGEQYF
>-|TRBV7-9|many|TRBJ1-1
TGTGCCAGCAGCACAAGCACTGAAGCTTTCTTT
CASSTSTEAFF
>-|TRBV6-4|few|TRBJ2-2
TGTGCCAGCAGTGACTCAACCGTTGGCGGGGAGCTGTTTTTT
CASSDSTVGGELFF
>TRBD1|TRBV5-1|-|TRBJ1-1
TGCGCCAGCAGCCCCCGGACAGGAGCTAACACTGAAGCTTTCTTT
CASSPRTGANTEAFF
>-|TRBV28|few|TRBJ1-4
TGTGCCAGCAGCCTATGGGGGGGAAGCGAAAAACTGTTTTTT
CASSLWGGSEKLFF
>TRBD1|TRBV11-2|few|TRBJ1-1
TGTGCCAGCAGCCAAGACAGGGGGGGTGCTGAAGCTTTCTTT
CASSQDRGGAEAFF
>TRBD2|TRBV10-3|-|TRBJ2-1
TGTGCCATCAGTGAGTCAGGACTAGCGGGGGCTGAGCAGTTCTTC
CAISESGLAGAEQFF
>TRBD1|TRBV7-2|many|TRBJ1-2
TGTGCCAGCAGCCGGGGACAGAGCAACTATGGCTACACCTTC
CASSRGQSNYGYTF
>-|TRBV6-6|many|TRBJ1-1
TGTGCCAGCAGTTACTCGACGCGCAGAGCCCTGGAAGCTTTCTTT
CASSYSTRRALEAFF
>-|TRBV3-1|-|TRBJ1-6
TGTGCCAGCAGTCCAAGATCTGGGGACTTGTATAATTCACCCCTCCACTTT
CASSPRSGDLYNSPLHF
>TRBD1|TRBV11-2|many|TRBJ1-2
TGTGCCAGCAGCCGCAGGGGGGGCTATGGCTACACCTTC
CASSRRGGYGYTF
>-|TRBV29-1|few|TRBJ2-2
TGCAGCGTGCAACAGGGTACCGGGGAGCTGTTTTTT
CSVQQGTGELFF
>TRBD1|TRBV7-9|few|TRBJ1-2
TGTGCCAGCAGCGTTACAGGGGTCGATGGCTACACCTTC
CASSVTGVDGYTF
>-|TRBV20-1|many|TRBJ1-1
TGCAGTGCTAGTGTAATGGACACTGAAGCTTTCTTT
CSASVMDTEAFF
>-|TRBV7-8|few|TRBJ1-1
TGTGCCAGCAGCTTCACGACGGTGAACACTGAAGCTTTCTTT
CASSFTTVNTEAFF
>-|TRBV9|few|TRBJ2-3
TGTGCCAGCAGCGAAAGAGCCACAGATACGCAGTATTTT
CASSERATDTQYF
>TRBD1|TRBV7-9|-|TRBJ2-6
TGTGCCAGCAGCCCGACAGGGTTGTCGTTGGGGGCCAACGTCCTGACTTTC
CASSPTGLSLGANVLTF
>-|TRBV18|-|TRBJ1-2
TGTGCCAGCTCACCACCCCTCGACGGATATGGCTACACCTTC
CASSPPLDGYGYTF
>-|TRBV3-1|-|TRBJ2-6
TGTGCCAGCAGCCAAGGCAACGGAATTTCTGGGGCCAACGTCCTGACTTTC
CASSQGNGISGANVLTF
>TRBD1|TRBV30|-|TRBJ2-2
TGTGCCTGGAGTACGACAGGGGGGTCCGGGGAGCTGTTTTTT
CAWSTTGGSGELFF
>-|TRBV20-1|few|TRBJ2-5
TGCAGTGCTAGAGATCGTAGGGATGAAGAGACCCAGTACTTC
CSARDRRDEETQYF
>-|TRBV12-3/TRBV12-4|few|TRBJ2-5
TGTGCCAGCAGTCGGACTGTCCAAGAGACCCAGTACTTC
CASSRTVQETQYF
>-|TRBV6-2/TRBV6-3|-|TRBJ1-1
TGTGCCAGCAGTTACCGGCAGGGTCGGATGAACACTGAAGCTTTCTTT
CASSYRQGRMNTEAFF
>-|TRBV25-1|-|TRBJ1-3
TGTGCCAGCAGTGAGGGCACCTCTGGAAACACCATATATTTT
CASSEGTSGNTIYF
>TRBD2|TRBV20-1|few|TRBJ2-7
TGCAGTGCTACCCGGGGGGGTTGGGCCTACGAGCAGTACTTC
CSATRGGWAYEQYF
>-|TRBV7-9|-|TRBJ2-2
TGTGCCAGCAGCTTTTCGTGGGAGCTGTTTTTT
CASSFSWELFF
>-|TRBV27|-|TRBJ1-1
TGTGCCAGCAAACCAACGACAGGTAGGGGGATACGGAACACTGAAGCTTTCTTT
CASKPTTGRGIRNTEAFF
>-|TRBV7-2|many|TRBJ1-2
TGTGCCAGCAGCATCCCCTCCGACAAGGAGAGCTATGGCTACACCTTC
CASSIPSDKESYGYTF
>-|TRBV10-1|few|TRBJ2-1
TGCGCCAGCAGTGAGTCAGGAGGAACCAACAATGAGCAGTTCTTC
CASSESGGTNNEQFF
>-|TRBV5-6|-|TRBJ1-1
TGTGCCAGCAGCTTGTTACGACTCGGGGGTGAAGCTTTCTTT
CASSLLRLGGEAFF